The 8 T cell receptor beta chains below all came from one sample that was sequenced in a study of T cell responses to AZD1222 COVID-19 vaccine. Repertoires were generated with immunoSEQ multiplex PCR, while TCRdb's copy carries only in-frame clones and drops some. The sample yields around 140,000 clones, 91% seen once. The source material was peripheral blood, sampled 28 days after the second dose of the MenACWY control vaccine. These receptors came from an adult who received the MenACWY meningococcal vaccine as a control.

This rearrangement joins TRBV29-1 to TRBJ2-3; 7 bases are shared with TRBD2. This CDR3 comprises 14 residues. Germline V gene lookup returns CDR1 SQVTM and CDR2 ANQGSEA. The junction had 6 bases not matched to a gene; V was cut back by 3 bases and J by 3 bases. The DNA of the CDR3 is TGCAGCGTTGAGCGGCTAGCGGAAACAGATACGCAGTATTTT. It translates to CSVERLAETDTQYF.

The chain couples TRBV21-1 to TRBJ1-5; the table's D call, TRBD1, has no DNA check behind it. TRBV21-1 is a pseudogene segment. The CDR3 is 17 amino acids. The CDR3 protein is CASSKSDRGRSNQPQHF. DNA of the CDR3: TGTGCCAGCAGCAAAAGTGACAGGGGCCGGTCCAATCAGCCCCAGCATTTT.

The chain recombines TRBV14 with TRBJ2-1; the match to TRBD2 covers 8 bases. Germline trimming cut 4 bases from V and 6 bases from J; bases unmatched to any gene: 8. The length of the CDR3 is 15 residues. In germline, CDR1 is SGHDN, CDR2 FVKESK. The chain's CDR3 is CASSPTKAGVNEQFF. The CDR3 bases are TGTGCCAGCAGCCCGACGAAAGCGGGAGTCAATGAGCAGTTCTTC.

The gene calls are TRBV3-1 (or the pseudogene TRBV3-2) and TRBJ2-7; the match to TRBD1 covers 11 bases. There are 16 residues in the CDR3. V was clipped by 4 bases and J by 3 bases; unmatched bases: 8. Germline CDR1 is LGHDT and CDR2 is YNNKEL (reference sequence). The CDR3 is CASSRGDRGWHYEQYF. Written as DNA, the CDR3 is TGTGCCAGCAGCCGGGGGGACAGGGGGTGGCACTACGAGCAGTACTTC.

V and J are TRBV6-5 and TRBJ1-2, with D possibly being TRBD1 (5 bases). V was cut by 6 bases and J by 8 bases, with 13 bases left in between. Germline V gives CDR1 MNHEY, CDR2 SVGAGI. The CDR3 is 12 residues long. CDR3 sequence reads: CASRPGGGGYTF. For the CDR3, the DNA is TGTGCCAGCAGACCGGGGGGAGGGGGCTACACCTTC.

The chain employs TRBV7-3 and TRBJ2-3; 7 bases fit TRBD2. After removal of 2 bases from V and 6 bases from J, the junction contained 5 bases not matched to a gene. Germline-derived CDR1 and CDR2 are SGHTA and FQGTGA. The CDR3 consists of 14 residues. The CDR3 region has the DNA TGTGCCAGCAGCTTATATGCGGGAGCGGATACGCAGTATTTT. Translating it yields CASSLYAGADTQYF.

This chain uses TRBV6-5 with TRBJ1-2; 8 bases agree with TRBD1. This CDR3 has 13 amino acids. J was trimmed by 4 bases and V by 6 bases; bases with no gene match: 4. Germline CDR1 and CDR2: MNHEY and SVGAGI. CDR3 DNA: TGTGCCAGCAGGCGAGACAGGGGCTATGGCTACACCTTC. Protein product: CASRRDRGYGYTF.

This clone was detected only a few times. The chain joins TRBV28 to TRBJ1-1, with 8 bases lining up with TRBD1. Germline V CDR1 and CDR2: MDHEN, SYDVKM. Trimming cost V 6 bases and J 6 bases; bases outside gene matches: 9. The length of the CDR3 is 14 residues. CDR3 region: CASRPHGQGAEAFF. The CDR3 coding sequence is TGTGCCAGCAGACCTCATGGACAGGGCGCTGAAGCTTTCTTT. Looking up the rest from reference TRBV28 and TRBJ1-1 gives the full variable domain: DVKVTQSSRYLVKRTGEKVFLECVQDMDHENMFWYRQDPGLGLRLIYFSYDVKMKEKGDIPEGYSVSREKKERFSLILESASTNQTSMYLCASRPHGQGAEAFFGQGTRLTVV.